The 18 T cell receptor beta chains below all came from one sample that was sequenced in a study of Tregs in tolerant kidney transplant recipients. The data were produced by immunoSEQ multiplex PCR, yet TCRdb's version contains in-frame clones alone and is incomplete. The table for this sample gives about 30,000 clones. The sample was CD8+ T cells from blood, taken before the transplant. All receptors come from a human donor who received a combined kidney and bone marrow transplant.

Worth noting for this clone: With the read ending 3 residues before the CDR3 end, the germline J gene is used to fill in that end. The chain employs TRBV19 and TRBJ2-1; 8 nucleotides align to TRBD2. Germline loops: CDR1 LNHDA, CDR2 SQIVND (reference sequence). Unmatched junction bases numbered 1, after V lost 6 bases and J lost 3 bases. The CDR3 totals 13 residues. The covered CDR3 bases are TGTGCCAGTAGCCTAGCGGGCTACAATGAG. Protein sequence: CASSLAGYNE. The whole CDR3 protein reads CASSLAGYNEQFF.

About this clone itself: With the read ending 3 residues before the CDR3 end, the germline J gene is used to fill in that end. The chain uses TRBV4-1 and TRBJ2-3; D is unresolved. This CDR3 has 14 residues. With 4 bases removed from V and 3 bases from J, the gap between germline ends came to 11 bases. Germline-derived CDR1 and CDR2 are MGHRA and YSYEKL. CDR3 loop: CASSRRVETDTQYF. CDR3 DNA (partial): TGCGCCAGCAGCCGAAGGGTGGAAACAGATACG.

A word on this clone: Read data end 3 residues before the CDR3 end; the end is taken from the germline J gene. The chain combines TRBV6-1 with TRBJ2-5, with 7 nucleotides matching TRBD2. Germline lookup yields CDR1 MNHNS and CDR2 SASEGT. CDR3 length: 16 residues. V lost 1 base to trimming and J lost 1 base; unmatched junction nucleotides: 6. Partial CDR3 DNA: TGTGCCAGCAGTGAAGAGTGGTCTAGCGGCCAAGAGACC. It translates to CASSEEWSSGQET. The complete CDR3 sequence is CASSEEWSSGQETQYF.

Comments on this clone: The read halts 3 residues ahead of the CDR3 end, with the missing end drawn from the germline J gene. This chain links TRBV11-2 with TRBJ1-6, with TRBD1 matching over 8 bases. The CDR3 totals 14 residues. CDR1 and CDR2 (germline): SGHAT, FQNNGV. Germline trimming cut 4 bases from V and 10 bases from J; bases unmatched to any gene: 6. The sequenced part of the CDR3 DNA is TGTGCCAGCAGCTGGACAGGGCCGGTCTCACCC. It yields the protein CASSWTGPVSP. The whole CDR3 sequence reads CASSWTGPVSPLHF.

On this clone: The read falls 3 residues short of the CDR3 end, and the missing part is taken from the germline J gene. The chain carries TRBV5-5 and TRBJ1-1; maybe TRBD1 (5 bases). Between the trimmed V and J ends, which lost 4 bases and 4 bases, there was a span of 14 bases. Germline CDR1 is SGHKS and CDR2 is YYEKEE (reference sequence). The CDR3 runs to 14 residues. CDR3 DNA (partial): TGTGCCAGCAGCCACAGGCTTGGGCGCACTGAA. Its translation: CASSHRLGRTE. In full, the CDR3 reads CASSHRLGRTEAFF.

CDR3 sequence reads: CASSWGGNTEAFF. The sequenced part of the CDR3 DNA is TGTGCCAGCAGCTGGGGGGGGAACACTGAA. This sequence joins TRBV7-3 and TRBJ1-1, with a possible D match to TRBD1 (5 bases). The CDR3 goes on 3 residues after the read ends, and that part is filled in from the germline J gene. Germline CDR1 reads SGHTA; CDR2 reads FQGTGA. This CDR3 comprises 13 residues. V lost 4 bases and J lost 1, with 7 bases in between.

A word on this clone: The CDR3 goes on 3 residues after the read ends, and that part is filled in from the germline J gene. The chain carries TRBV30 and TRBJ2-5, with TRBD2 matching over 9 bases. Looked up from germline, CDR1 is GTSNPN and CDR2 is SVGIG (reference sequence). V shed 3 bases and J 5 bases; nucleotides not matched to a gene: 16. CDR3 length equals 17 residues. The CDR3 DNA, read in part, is TGTGCCTGGAGCCCGGGACTAGCTTCTCCCTTATTGGAGACC. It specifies CAWSPGLASPLLET. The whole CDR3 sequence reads CAWSPGLASPLLETQYF.

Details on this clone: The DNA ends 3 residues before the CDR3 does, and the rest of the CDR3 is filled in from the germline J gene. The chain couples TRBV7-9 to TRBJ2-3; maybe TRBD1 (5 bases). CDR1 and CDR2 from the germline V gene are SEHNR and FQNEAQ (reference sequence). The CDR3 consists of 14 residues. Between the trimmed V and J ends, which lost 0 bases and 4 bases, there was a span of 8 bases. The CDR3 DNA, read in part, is TGTGCCAGCAGCTTAGCTGGGGCCGCAGATACG. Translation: CASSLAGAADT. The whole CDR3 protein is CASSLAGAADTQYF.

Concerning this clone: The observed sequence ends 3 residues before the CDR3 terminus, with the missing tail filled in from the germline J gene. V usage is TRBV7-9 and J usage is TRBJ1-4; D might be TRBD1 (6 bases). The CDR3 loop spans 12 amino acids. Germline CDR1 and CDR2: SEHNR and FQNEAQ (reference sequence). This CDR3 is CASSHDRPQLFF. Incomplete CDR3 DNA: TGTGCCAGCAGCCACGACAGGCCACAA.

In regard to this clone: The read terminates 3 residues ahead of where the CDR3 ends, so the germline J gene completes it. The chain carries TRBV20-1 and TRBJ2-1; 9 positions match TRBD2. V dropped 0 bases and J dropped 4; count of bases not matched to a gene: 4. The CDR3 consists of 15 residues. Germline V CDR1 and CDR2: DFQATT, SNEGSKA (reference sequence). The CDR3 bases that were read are TGCAGTGCTAGAGATATGCTAGCGGGGTACAATGAG. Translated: CSARDMLAGYNE. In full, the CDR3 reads CSARDMLAGYNEQFF.

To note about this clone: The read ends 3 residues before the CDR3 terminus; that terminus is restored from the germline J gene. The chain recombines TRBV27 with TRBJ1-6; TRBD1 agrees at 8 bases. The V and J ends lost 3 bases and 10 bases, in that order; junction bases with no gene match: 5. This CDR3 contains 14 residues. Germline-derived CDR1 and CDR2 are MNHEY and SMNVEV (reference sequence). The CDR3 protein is CASSLDRARSPLHF. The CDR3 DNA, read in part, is TGTGCCAGCAGTTTGGACAGGGCGCGCTCACCC.

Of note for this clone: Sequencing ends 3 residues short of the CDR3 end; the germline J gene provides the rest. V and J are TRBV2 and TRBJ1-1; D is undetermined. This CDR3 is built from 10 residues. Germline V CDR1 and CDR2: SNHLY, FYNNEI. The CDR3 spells CASIVGVAFF. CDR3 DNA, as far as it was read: TGTGCCAGCATAGTCGGTGTG.

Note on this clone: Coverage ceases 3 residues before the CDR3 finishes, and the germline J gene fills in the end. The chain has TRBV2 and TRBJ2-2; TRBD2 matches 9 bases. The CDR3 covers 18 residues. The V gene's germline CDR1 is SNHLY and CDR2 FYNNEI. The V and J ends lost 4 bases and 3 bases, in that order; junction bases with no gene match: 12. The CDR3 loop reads CASSALPKLAGDTGELFF. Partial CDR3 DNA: TGTGCCAGCAGTGCGCTTCCGAAATTAGCGGGAGACACCGGGGAG.

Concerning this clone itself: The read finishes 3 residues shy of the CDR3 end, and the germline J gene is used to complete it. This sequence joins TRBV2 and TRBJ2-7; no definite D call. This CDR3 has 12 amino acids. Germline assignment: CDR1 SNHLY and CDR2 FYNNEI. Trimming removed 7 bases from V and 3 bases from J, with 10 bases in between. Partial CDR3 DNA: TGTGCCAGCAAGCCCGCACTCTACGAG. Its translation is CASKPALYE. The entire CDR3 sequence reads CASKPALYEQYF. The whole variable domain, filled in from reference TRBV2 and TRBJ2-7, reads EPEVTQTPSHQVTQMGQEVILRCVPISNHLYFYWYRQILGQKVEFLVSFYNNEISEKSEIFDDQFSVERPDGSNFTLKIRSTKLEDSAMYFCASKPALYEQYFGPGTRLTVT.

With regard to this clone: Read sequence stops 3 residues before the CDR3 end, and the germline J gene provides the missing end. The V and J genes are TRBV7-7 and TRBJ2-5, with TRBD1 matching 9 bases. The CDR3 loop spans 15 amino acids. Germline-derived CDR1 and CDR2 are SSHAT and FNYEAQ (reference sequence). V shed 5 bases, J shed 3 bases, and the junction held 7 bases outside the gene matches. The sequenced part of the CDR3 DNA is TGTGCCAGCAGCCTAGGACAGGGGATCAAAGAGACC. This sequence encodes CASSLGQGIKET. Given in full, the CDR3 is CASSLGQGIKETQYF.

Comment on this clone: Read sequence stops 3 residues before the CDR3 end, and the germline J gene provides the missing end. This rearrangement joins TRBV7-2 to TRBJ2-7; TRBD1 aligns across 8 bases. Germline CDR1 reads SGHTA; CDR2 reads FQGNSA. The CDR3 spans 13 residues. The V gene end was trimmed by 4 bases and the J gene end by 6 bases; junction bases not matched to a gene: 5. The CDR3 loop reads CASSWAGGGEQYF. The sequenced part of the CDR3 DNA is TGTGCCAGCAGCTGGGCAGGGGGCGGCGAG.

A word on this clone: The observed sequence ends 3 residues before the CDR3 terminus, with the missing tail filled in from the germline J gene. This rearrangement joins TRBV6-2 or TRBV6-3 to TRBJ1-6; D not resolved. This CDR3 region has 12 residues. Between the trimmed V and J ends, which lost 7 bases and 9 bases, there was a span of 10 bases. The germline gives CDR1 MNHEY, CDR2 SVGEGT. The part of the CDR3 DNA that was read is TGTGCCAGCACCACCGGTAGTTCACCC. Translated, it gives CASTTGSSP. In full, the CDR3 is CASTTGSSPLHF.

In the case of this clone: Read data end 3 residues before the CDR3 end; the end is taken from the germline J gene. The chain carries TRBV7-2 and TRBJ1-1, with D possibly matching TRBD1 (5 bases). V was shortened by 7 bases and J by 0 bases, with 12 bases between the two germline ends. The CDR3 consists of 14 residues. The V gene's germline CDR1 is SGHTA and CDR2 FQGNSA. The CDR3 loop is CASTDRQMNTEAFF. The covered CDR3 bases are TGTGCCAGCACCGACAGACAGATGAACACTGAA.